This TCR beta chain was observed in a study of response to subunit inactivated influenza vaccine. To note about this clonotype: Its antigen is not identified.

Notes on the study in general: A suggestion made by the authors is that each seasonal influenza vaccination recruits few new T cells.

Using its own MiXCR run on the RT-PCR reads, TCRdb lists one record per CDR3 protein. The sample lists 150,000 to 200,000 distinct CDR3 sequences, roughly a tenth occurring once. CDR3 size: 14 residues. Germline lookup yields CDR1 SGHAT and CDR2 FQNNGV. V dropped 6 bases and J dropped 9; count of bases not matched to a gene: 8. V gene TRBV11-2 combines with J gene TRBJ2-1; 10 bases map to TRBD2. Sequenced material: non-naive T cells sorted from PBMCs, taken 45 days after vaccination. The sequence was collected from a man aged 50-60 years who received an inactivated influenza vaccine. The DNA of the CDR3 is TGTGCCAGCAGGTTAAGCGGGAGGGTAGGTGAGCAGTTCTTC. Its translation: CASRLSGRVGEQFF. Complete variable domain (other parts from reference TRBV11-2 and TRBJ2-1): EAGVAQSPRYKIIEKRQSVAFWCNPISGHATLYWYQQILGQGPKLLIQFQNNGVVDDSQLPKDRFSAERLKGVDSTLKIQPAKLEDSAVYLCASRLSGRVGEQFFGPGTRLTVL.